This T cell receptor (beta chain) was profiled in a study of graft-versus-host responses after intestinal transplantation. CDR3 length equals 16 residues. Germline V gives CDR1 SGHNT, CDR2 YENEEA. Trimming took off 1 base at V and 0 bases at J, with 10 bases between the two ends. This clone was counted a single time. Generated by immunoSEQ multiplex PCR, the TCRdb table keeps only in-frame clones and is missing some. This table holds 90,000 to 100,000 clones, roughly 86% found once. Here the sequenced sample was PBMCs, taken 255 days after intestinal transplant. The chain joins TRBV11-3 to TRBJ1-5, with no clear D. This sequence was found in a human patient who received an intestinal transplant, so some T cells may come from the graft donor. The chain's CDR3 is CASSLGRNYSNQPQHF. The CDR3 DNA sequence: TGTGCCAGCAGCTTAGGACGCAATTATAGCAATCAGCCCCAGCATTTT.